Listed below are T cell receptor beta chains from one sample, sequenced in a study of Graves' ophthalmopathy and Graves' hyperthyroidism. TCRdb used MiXCR to reprocess the multiplex PCR reads, holding one entry per CDR3 protein. This sample has about 740,000 distinct CDR3 sequences; around 40% occur once, and the top ten carry 40% to 55%. Sequenced input: peripheral blood. These receptors all come from an adult man with Graves' ophthalmopathy. Both conserved end residues are part of each CDR3. A D gene is named only where the DNA matches it firmly. Expanded clones are given a class, and other clones once, few, many or no size at all.

>TRBJ1-2|TRBV24-1|-|TRBD1
TGTGCCACCAGCGACCCGGGACAGCCTCGGAGGGGCTACACCTTC
CATSDPGQPRRGYTF
>TRBJ1-4|TRBV7-2|once|TRBD1
TGTGCCAGCAGCCAAGACGCAGGACAGGGGGCGCGAGAAAAACTGTTTTTT
CASSQDAGQGAREKLFF
>TRBJ2-5|TRBV25-1|few|TRBD1
TGTGCCAGCAGTGCCCCGGACAGGTACCAAGAGACCCAGTACTTC
CASSAPDRYQETQYF
>TRBJ2-7|TRBV5-4|-|-
TGTGCCAGCCACACCGAACCCTTCTACGAGCAGTACTTC
CASHTEPFYEQYF
>TRBJ1-2|TRBV4-3|-|-
TGCGCCAGCAGCCATACACTTGGGACCCATGGCTACACCTTC
CASSHTLGTHGYTF
>TRBJ1-4|TRBV20-1|-|TRBD1
TGCAGTGCTAGAAGGCCAGGGGGCGGCGAAAAACTGTTTTTT
CSARRPGGGEKLFF
>TRBJ2-5|TRBV11-2|-|-
TGTGCCTGGAGCGCTCTGGGAACAAAAGAGACCCAGTACTTC
CAWSALGTKETQYF
>TRBJ1-4|TRBV15|-|-
TGTGCCACCAGCGGAGACAGGAGGTCTTTGGAAAAACTGTTTTTT
CATSGDRRSLEKLFF
>TRBJ2-2|TRBV7-9|-|-
TGTGCCAGCAGCCGCGACCTCCTACAGACCGCTTTGAACACCGGGGAGCTGTTTTTT
CASSRDLLQTALNTGELFF
>TRBJ2-5|TRBV2|many|TRBD2
TGTGCCAGCGGACTAGCTTGGACCCAAGAGACCCAGTACTTC
CASGLAWTQETQYF
>TRBJ1-2|TRBV3-1|-|-
TGTGCCAGCAGCCATAGAGGCGCGGGCGGCTACACCTTC
CASSHRGAGGYTF
>TRBJ1-6|TRBV11-2|many|-
-
CASSFQMSYNSPLHF
>TRBJ2-2|TRBV5-2|-|-
TGTGCCAGCAACGAACTACAACGGAGATGGAACACCGGGGAGCTGTTTTTT
CASNELQRRWNTGELFF
>TRBJ1-4|TRBV24-1|many|TRBD1
TGTGCCACCAGTGAGACCGGGACAGTCAATGAAAAACTGTTTTTT
CATSETGTVNEKLFF
>TRBJ2-2|TRBV7-9|-|-
TGTGCCAGCAGCGTATTGGCTAGCGGGGAGCTGTTTTTT
CASSVLASGELFF
>TRBJ2-5|TRBV6-5|-|-
TGTGCCAGCAGTTCCAATTATGGGGAGACCCAGTACTTC
CASSSNYGETQYF
>TRBJ1-5|TRBV12-3/TRBV12-4|-|-
TGTGCCAGCAGTCTCCTCTGGGGGGGGCAGGGTAGCAATCAGCCCCAGCATTTT
CASSLLWGGQGSNQPQHF
>TRBJ1-6|TRBV20-1|-|TRBD1
TGCAGTGCGCCGGGACAGGGGGAATCACCCCTCCACTTT
CSAPGQGESPLHF
>TRBJ1-1|TRBV6-6|-|TRBD1
TGTGCCAGCAGTGAAGGCAGGACAGGGGGCACTGAAGCTTTCTTT
CASSEGRTGGTEAFF
>TRBJ2-5|TRBV19|few|-
TGTGCCAGTAGTCACGACCGGGTGGGGTCCGGTCGAGAGACCCAGTACTTC
CASSHDRVGSGRETQYF
>TRBJ2-5|TRBV20-1|many|TRBD1
TGCAGTGCTAGAGAGGGGACAGGGCAAGAGACCCAGTACTTC
CSAREGTGQETQYF
>TRBJ2-7|TRBV7-2|-|TRBD1
TGTGCCAGCAGCCCCGCGGCCCAGGGGGCGGCCAGCTACGAGCAGTACTTC
CASSPAAQGAASYEQYF
>TRBJ1-5|TRBV25-1|few|TRBD1
TGTGCCAGCAGTGAGACAGGGGGACTCGGTCAGCCCCAGCATTTT
CASSETGGLGQPQHF
>TRBJ2-2|TRBV20-1|few|TRBD2
TGCAGTGCTTCCCTCGACACTAGCGGGATTTCCGGGGAGCTGTTTTTT
CSASLDTSGISGELFF
>TRBJ2-7|TRBV9|-|-
TGTGCCAGCAGCGTATCCAGGAAGAAGCAGTACTTC
CASSVSRKKQYF
>TRBJ2-7|TRBV5-5|once|TRBD2
TGTGCCAGCAGCTTAATGTGGGGGGGAGGCGAGCAGTACTTC
CASSLMWGGGEQYF
>TRBJ1-1|TRBV5-1|-|TRBD1
TGCGCCAGCAGCTTGAGGGGACAGGCGAACACTGAAGCTTTCTTT
CASSLRGQANTEAFF
>TRBJ1-5|TRBV19|few|-
TGTGCCAGTAAGGACCAGGGGCGTCAGCCCCAGCATTTT
CASKDQGRQPQHF
>TRBJ2-7|TRBV20-1|-|TRBD2
TGCAGTGCAAGAGATTTAGCGGGGGGTCCCTACGAGCAGTACTTC
CSARDLAGGPYEQYF
>TRBJ1-1|TRBV7-9|few|-
TGTGCCAGCAGCCAGGATACAGGGCTGAACACTGAAGCTTTCTTT
CASSQDTGLNTEAFF
>TRBJ1-4|TRBV2|-|-
TGTGCCAGCCAAGGTAGCGGGAGGGCCAGGGGAGAAAAACTGTTTTTT
CASQGSGRARGEKLFF
>TRBJ1-3|TRBV10-3|-|-
TGTGCCAGCAGCGAAATAACGCAGGTTAACTCTGGAAACACCATATATTTT
CASSEITQVNSGNTIYF
>TRBJ2-7|TRBV10-3|many|TRBD2
TGTGCCATCAGTGAAGAGGGACTAGCCTACGAGCAGTACTTC
CAISEEGLAYEQYF
>TRBJ1-5|TRBV20-1|-|-
TGCAGTGTTAGGGTAAGAGGATTTAGCAATCAGCCCCAGCATTTT
CSVRVRGFSNQPQHF
>TRBJ1-3|TRBV10-1|few|-
TGTGCCAGCAGTTACTCCGGGATACCTTCTGGAAACACCATATATTTT
CASSYSGIPSGNTIYF
>TRBJ1-2|TRBV10-3|-|-
TGTGCCATCAGTGAGGCTAATCAGGGTCAGGGCTACACCTTC
CAISEANQGQGYTF
>TRBJ2-6|TRBV10-2|-|TRBD2
TGCGCCAGCAGTGTCGGGAGGGCCTACGTCCTGACTTTC
CASSVGRAYVLTF
>TRBJ2-7|TRBV19|few|-
TGTGCCAGTAGTATATCGGGGATCTCCTACGAGCAGTACTTC
CASSISGISYEQYF
>TRBJ1-1|TRBV15|-|-
TGTGCCACCAGCAGTTACGGCGGCACGAACACTGAAGCTTTCTTT
CATSSYGGTNTEAFF
>TRBJ2-5|TRBV7-9|-|TRBD1
TGTGCCAGCAGTCCGCAGGACAGGGGGCGAAGACGAAACAAAGAGACCCAGTACTTC
CASSPQDRGRRRNKETQYF
>TRBJ1-1|TRBV7-8|few|TRBD1
TGTGCCAGCAGACACAGGGGGCCGGACACTGAAGCTTTCTTT
CASRHRGPDTEAFF
>TRBJ1-5|TRBV25-1|many|-
TGTGCCAGCAATGCCGGGACACCCAATCAGCCCCAGCATTTT
CASNAGTPNQPQHF
>TRBJ2-5|TRBV29-1|many|-
TGCAGCGTTGAAGTACAGGTTTACGTGAAACAAGAGACCCAGTACTTC
CSVEVQVYVKQETQYF
>TRBJ2-3|TRBV20-1|-|TRBD2
TGCAGTGCTAGAGATTCCAGCGGGAGATCCACAGATACGCAGTATTTT
CSARDSSGRSTDTQYF
>TRBJ1-2|TRBV2|many|-
TGTGCCAGCAGTGAAGAGGTCACCTGGGGCTACACCTTC
CASSEEVTWGYTF
>TRBJ1-2|TRBV19|-|-
TGTGCCAGTAGCTGGAGGGGGGTTAACTATGGCTACACCTTC
CASSWRGVNYGYTF
>TRBJ2-5|TRBV7-9|-|TRBD1
TGTGCCAGCAGCGTAGAGCTACAGGGGGCGAGGGCCGAGGAGACCCGGTACTTC
CASSVELQGARAEETRYF
>TRBJ1-1|TRBV10-3|many|TRBD1
TGTGCCATCAGTGAGGGGCAGGGGGAGGTAGCTTTCTTT
CAISEGQGEVAFF
>TRBJ2-3|TRBV10-3|once|TRBD2
TGTGCCATCAGTGAGGGACCGACTAGCGGGCGCACAGATACGCAGTATTTT
CAISEGPTSGRTDTQYF
>TRBJ2-1|TRBV7-9|few|TRBD2
TGTGCCAGCAGCTTAGACTATCAGCTAGCGGGGGGGCAGAGCTCCTACAATGAGCAGTTCTTC
CASSLDYQLAGGQSSYNEQFF
>TRBJ2-7|TRBV7-9|-|TRBD1
TGTGCCAGCAGCTGGCGGACAGGGATCTACGAGCAGTACTTC
CASSWRTGIYEQYF
>TRBJ2-7|TRBV7-2|many|TRBD1
TGTGCCAGCAGCTCGGTGGGACAGAGGTACGAGCAGTACTTC
CASSSVGQRYEQYF
>TRBJ1-6|TRBV29-1|-|-
TGCAGCTTAGATGGGGTGGCGGCAGCAAGCTCCTATAATTCACCCCTCCACTTT
CSLDGVAAASSYNSPLHF
>TRBJ2-7|TRBV10-3|-|-
TGTGCCATCAGTGACGCAACGGGCGAGCAGTACTTC
CAISDATGEQYF
>TRBJ1-1|TRBV6-1|few|-
TGTGCCAGCAGTTTATACTCGGGGACCAACACTGAAGCTTTCTTT
CASSLYSGTNTEAFF
>TRBJ2-5|TRBV9|many|-
TGTGCCAGCAGCTCGAGCGTCGGGCAAGAGACCCAGTACTTC
CASSSSVGQETQYF
>TRBJ1-6|TRBV5-1|many|-
TGCGCCAGCAGCTTGGAAGGGCGGAATTCACCCCTCCACTTT
CASSLEGRNSPLHF
>TRBJ1-5|TRBV10-3|-|TRBD1
TGTGCCACCATACTTACAGGGGGCCGGGGGAATCAGCCCCAGCATTTT
CATILTGGRGNQPQHF
>TRBJ1-5|TRBV9|-|-
TGTGCCAGCAGTTACTCGCCAATGGGAGGGAGGAATCAGCCCCAGCATTTT
CASSYSPMGGRNQPQHF